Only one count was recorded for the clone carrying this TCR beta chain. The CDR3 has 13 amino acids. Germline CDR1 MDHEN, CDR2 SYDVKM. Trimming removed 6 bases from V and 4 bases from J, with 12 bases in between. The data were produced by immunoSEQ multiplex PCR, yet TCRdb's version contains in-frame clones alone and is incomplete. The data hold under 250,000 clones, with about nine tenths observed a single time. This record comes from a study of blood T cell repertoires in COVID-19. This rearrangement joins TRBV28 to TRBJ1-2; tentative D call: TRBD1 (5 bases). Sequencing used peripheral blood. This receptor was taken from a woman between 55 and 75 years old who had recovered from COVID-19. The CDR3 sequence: CASRTTALYGYTF. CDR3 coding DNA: TGTGCCAGCAGAACGACAGCTCTCTATGGCTACACCTTC.